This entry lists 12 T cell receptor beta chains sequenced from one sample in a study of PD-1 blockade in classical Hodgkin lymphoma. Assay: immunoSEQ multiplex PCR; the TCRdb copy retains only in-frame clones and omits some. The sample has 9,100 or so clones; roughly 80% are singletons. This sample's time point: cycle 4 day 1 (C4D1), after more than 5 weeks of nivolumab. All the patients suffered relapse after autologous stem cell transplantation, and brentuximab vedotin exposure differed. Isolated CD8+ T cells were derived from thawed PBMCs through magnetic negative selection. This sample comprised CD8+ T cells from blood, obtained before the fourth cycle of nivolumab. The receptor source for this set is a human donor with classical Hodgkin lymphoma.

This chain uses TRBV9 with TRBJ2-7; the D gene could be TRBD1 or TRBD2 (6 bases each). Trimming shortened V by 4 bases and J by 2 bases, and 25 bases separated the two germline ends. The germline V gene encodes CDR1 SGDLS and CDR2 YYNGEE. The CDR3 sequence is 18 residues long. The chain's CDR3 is CASSPRGAELYSPYEQYF. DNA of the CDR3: TGTGCCAGCAGCCCAAGGGGGGCAGAGCTCTATTCCCCCTACGAGCAGTACTTC.

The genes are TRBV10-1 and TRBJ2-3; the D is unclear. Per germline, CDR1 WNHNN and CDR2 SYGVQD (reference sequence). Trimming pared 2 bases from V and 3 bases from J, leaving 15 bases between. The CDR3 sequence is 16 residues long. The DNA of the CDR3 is TGCGCCAGCAGTGAGGCCACTTGGAGTCGTACAGATACGCAGTATTTT. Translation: CASSEATWSRTDTQYF.

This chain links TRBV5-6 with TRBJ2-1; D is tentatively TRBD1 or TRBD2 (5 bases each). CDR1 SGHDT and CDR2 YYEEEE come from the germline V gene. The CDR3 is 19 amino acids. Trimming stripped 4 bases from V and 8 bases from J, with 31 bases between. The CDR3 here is CASSLGAGRFALSGYEQFF. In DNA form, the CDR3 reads TGTGCCAGCAGCCTCGGGGCCGGCCGTTTTGCCTTAAGTGGGTATGAGCAGTTCTTC. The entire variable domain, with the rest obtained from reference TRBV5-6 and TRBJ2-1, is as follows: DAGVTQSPTHLIKTRGQQVTLRCSPKSGHDTVSWYQQALGQGPQFIFQYYEEEERQRGNFPDRFSGHQFPNYSSELNVNALLLGDSALYLCASSLGAGRFALSGYEQFFGPGTRLTVL.

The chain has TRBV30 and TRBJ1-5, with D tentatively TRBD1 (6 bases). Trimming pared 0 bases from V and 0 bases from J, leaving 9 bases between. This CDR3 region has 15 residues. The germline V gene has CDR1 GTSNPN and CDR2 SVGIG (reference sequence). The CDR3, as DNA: TGTGCCTGGAGTGTGGACAGCTATAGCAATCAGCCCCAGCATTTT. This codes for CAWSVDSYSNQPQHF.

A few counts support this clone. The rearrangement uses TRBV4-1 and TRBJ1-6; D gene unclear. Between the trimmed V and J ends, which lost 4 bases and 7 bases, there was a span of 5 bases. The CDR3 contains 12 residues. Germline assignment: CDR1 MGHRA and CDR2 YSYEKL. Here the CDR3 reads CASSRINSPLHF. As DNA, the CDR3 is TGCGCCAGCAGCCGAATCAATTCACCCCTCCACTTT.

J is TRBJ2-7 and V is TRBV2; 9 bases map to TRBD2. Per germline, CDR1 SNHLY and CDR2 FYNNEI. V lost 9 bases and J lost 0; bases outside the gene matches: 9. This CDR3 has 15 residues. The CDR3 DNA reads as TGTGCCAGAGGAGGCGGGGGGGGGATCTCCTACGAGCAGTACTTC. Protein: CARGGGGGISYEQYF.

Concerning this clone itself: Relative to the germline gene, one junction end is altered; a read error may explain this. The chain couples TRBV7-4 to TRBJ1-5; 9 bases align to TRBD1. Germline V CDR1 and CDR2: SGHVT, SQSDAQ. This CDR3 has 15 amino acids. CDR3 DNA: TGTGCCAGCAGCTCACAGGGGGCGTTTAATCCGCCCCAGCATTTT. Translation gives CASSSQGAFNPPQHF. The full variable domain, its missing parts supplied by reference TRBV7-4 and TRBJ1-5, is GAGVSQSPRYKVAKRGRDVALRCDSISGHVTLYWYRQTLGQGSEVLTYSQSDAQRDKSGRPSGRFSAERPERSVSTLKIQRTEQGDSAVYLCASSSQGAFNPPQHFGDGTRLSIL.

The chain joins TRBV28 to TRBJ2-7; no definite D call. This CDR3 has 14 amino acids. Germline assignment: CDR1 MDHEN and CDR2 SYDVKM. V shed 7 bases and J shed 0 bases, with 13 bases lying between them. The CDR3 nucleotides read TGTGCCAGCACCCCCCCATCTAACTCCTACGAGCAGTACTTC. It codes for CASTPPSNSYEQYF.

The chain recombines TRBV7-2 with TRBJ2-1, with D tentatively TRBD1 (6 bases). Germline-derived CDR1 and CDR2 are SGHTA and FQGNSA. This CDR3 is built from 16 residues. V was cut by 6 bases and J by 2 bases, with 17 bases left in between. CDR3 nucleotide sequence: TGTGCCAGCAGAGAGCACAGGTGGGGGCCCTACAATGAGCAGTTCTTC. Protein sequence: CASREHRWGPYNEQFF.

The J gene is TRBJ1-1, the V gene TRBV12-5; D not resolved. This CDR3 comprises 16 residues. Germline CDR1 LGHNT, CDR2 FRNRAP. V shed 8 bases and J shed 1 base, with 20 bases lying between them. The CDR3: CASLSPLLLGNTEAFF. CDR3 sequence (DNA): TGTGCTAGTCTTAGCCCCCTCCTTCTGGGGAACACTGAAGCTTTCTTT.

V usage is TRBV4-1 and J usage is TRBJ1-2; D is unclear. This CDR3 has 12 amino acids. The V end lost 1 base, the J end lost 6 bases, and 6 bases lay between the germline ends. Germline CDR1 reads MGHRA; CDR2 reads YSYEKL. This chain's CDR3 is CASSQGNDGYTF. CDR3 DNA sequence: TGCGCCAGCAGCCAAGGGAACGATGGCTACACCTTC.

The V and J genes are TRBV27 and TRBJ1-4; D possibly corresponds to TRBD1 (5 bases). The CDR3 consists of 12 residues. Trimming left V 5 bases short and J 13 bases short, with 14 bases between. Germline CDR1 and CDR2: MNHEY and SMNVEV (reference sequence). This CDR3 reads CASSVRGGRLFF. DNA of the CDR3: TGTGCCAGCAGTGTGAGGGGAGGCAGACTGTTTTTT.